The rows below give T cell receptor beta chains drawn from one sample of a study of blood T cell repertoires in COVID-19. Sequencing was performed with immunoSEQ multiplex PCR; in TCRdb, only in-frame clones are kept and a portion is missing. This sample has around 81,000 clones; approximately 80% occur once, and the top ten carry under 15%. Sequenced: peripheral blood. The receptors were gathered from a human donor in a cohort sampled during active COVID-19. Each CDR3 is given with its conserved first and last residue. The D gene is left open where the match is weak. Expanded clones are given a class, and other clones once, few, many or no size at all.

J gene	V gene	D gene	clone size	CDR3 protein	CDR3 DNA
TRBJ1-2	TRBV6-5	TRBD1	NA	CASLRDRHNYGYTF	TGTGCCAGCCTCCGGGACAGGCATAACTATGGCTACACCTTC
TRBJ2-2	TRBV6-5	NA	NA	CASPGQNTGELFF	TGTGCCAGCCCGGGACAGAACACCGGGGAGCTGTTTTTT
TRBJ2-7	TRBV28	TRBD2	NA	CASTRLAGGPRSYEQYF	TGTGCCAGCACCAGACTAGCGGGGGGGCCCAGGTCCTACGAGCAGTACTTC
TRBJ2-3	TRBV7-3	TRBD1	once	CASSLDRGGGDTQYF	TGTGCCAGCAGCCTGGACAGGGGCGGAGGAGATACGCAGTATTTT
TRBJ2-7	TRBV28	NA	NA	CASRSTGPLYEQYF	TGTGCCAGCAGGTCCACAGGGCCCCTCTACGAGCAGTACTTC
TRBJ1-4	TRBV11-2	NA	NA	CASSQGFDREKLFF	TGTGCCAGCAGCCAGGGGTTTGATCGGGAAAAACTGTTTTTT
TRBJ1-1	TRBV18	NA	few	CASSPAGLGTEAFF	TGTGCCAGCTCACCAGCAGGACTGGGCACTGAAGCTTTCTTT
TRBJ1-2	TRBV7-2	TRBD1	NA	CASSLRQGHGYTF	TGTGCCAGCAGCTTAAGACAGGGACATGGCTACACCTTC
TRBJ1-5	TRBV10-3	NA	NA	CAISEGAEGNQPQHF	TGTGCCATCAGTGAGGGGGCAGAGGGCAATCAGCCCCAGCATTTT
TRBJ1-2	TRBV27	NA	NA	CASSLKGNYYGYTF	TGTGCCAGCAGTTTGAAGGGGAATTACTATGGCTACACCTTC
TRBJ2-7	TRBV5-1	TRBD2	once	CASSLAGGVIGSEQYF	TGCGCCAGCAGCTTAGCGGGGGGCGTAATTGGGAGCGAGCAGTACTTC
TRBJ1-6	TRBV18	NA	NA	CASSPRSGQGTTALHF	TGTGCCAGCTCACCACGCTCGGGGCAGGGGACTACTGCCCTCCACTTT
TRBJ2-6	TRBV5-6	TRBD2	NA	CASSPAGGGASGANVLTF	TGTGCCAGCAGCCCGGCGGGCGGGGGGGCCTCTGGGGCCAACGTCCTGACTTTC
TRBJ1-2	TRBV5-4	TRBD1	NA	CASSFGTGTYGYTF	TGTGCCAGCAGCTTTGGGACAGGGACCTATGGCTACACCTTC
TRBJ1-2	TRBV7-6	NA	once	CASSLDSGLGNGYTF	TGTGCCAGCAGCTTAGACTCGGGACTGGGAAATGGCTACACCTTC
TRBJ2-1	TRBV7-9	TRBD1	NA	CASSPDRGMYNEQFF	TGTGCCAGCAGCCCCGACAGGGGCATGTACAATGAGCAGTTCTTC
TRBJ1-1	TRBV5-8	NA	NA	CASSLILARAEAFF	TGTGCCAGCAGCTTGATCCTTGCCCGAGCTGAAGCTTTCTTT
TRBJ2-3	TRBV7-2	NA	NA	CASSLISGYTDTQYF	TGTGCCAGCAGCTTAATATCGGGTTACACAGATACGCAGTATTTT
TRBJ2-3	TRBV6-5	NA	NA	CASSTGGPPDTQYF	TGTGCCAGCAGTACCGGGGGGCCCCCAGATACGCAGTATTTT
TRBJ2-7	TRBV5-4	TRBD1	NA	CASSLGPGQGRYEQYF	TGTGCCAGCAGCTTGGGACCGGGACAGGGAAGATACGAGCAGTACTTC
TRBJ1-2	TRBV10-3	NA	NA	CAISGGAANYGYTF	TGTGCCATCAGCGGCGGGGCAGCTAACTATGGCTACACCTTC
TRBJ2-1	TRBV5-1	TRBD2	NA	CASSLLAGGGTYNEQFF	TGCGCCAGCTCCCTCCTAGCGGGCGGGGGAACTTACAATGAGCAGTTCTTC
TRBJ2-5	TRBV7-3	TRBD2	NA	CASSLSVGLAATQYF	TGTGCCAGCAGCTTATCAGTGGGACTAGCGGCGACCCAGTACTTC
TRBJ2-5	TRBV24-1	NA	NA	CATSDSGRETQYF	TGTGCCACCAGTGACTCTGGTCGGGAGACCCAGTACTTC
TRBJ2-3	TRBV3-1/TRBV3-2	NA	NA	CASSQQLYTQYF	TGTGCCAGCAGCCAACAACTATATACGCAGTATTTT
TRBJ1-1	TRBV19	NA	NA	CASRQGSENTEAFF	TGTGCCAGTAGGCAGGGCTCGGAGAACACTGAAGCTTTCTTT
TRBJ2-7	TRBV7-8	TRBD2	NA	CASSQPGTSGGISYEQYF	TGTGCCAGCAGCCAGCCCGGGACTAGCGGGGGAATAAGCTACGAGCAGTACTTC
TRBJ1-6	TRBV7-8	NA	NA	CASSLLGFNNSPLHF	TGTGCCAGCAGCTTATTGGGCTTCAATAATTCACCCCTCCACTTT
TRBJ2-6	TRBV9	TRBD1	NA	CASSDRDRESGANVLTF	TGTGCCAGCAGCGACCGGGACAGGGAATCCGGGGCCAACGTCCTGACTTTC
TRBJ1-5	TRBV28	TRBD1	NA	CASSWRTGANQPQHF	TGTGCCAGCAGTTGGAGGACAGGGGCCAATCAGCCCCAGCATTTT
TRBJ2-2	TRBV7-3	TRBD1	NA	CASRRDRGRGELFF	TGTGCCAGCAGGCGGGACAGGGGGCGCGGGGAGCTGTTTTTT
TRBJ1-1	TRBV7-9	NA	NA	CASSGQGFTEAFF	TGTGCCAGCAGTGGTCAGGGATTCACTGAAGCTTTCTTT
TRBJ1-1	TRBV30	TRBD1	NA	CAWSGQGLADTEAFF	TGTGCCTGGAGCGGACAGGGATTAGCGGACACTGAAGCTTTCTTT
TRBJ1-1	TRBV12-3/TRBV12-4	NA	NA	CASSEGRTEAFF	TGTGCCAGCAGTGAGGGAAGAACTGAAGCTTTCTTT
TRBJ2-7	TRBV7-8	TRBD1	NA	CASSLGRRTGGSYEQYF	TGTGCCAGCAGCTTAGGCCGACGCACAGGGGGGTCCTACGAGCAGTACTTC
TRBJ2-3	TRBV14	TRBD2	NA	CASSPHPGGGSTDTQYF	TGTGCCAGCAGCCCTCACCCTGGGGGGGGTAGCACAGATACGCAGTATTTT
TRBJ1-4	TRBV7-9	TRBD1	NA	CASSTHRGGLKKLFF	TGTGCCAGCAGCACCCACAGGGGGGGCTTGAAAAAACTGTTTTTT